The next 5 T cell receptor beta chains were all read from a single sample in a study of T cell changes during pregnancy in multiple sclerosis. Assay: immunoSEQ multiplex PCR; the TCRdb copy retains only in-frame clones and omits some. The sample yields about 76,000 clones, roughly 89% seen once. The sample was peripheral blood, taken after pregnancy. These receptors were taken from a female donor in good health, enrolled as a control in a pregnancy study.

V is TRBV5-5 and J is TRBJ2-3; D possibly corresponds to TRBD2 (5 bases). There are 14 residues in the CDR3. V was clipped by 0 bases and J by 2 bases, with 7 bases between them. The germline CDR1 and CDR2 sequences are SGHKS and YYEKEE (reference sequence). The CDR3 protein is CASSLAGFTDTQYF. The CDR3 DNA sequence: TGTGCCAGCAGCTTGGCGGGGTTCACAGATACGCAGTATTTT.

V is TRBV29-1 and J is TRBJ2-3; a weak D match, TRBD1 (5 bases). Trimming removed 6 bases from V and 4 bases from J, with 17 bases in between. This CDR3 region has 14 residues. The germline V gene encodes CDR1 SQVTM and CDR2 ANQGSEA. CDR3 sequence: CSVQPGNGADTQYF. The CDR3 DNA reads TGCAGCGTCCAGCCAGGGAACGGAGCAGATACGCAGTATTTT.

This sequence joins TRBV28 and TRBJ2-7; a weak D match, TRBD1 (5 bases). The V gene's germline CDR1 is MDHEN and CDR2 SYDVKM. Trimming shortened V by 1 base and J by 1 base, and 11 bases separated the two germline ends. This CDR3 has 15 residues. The CDR3 DNA follows: TGTGCCAGCAGTTTATTGGGGCTAGGTTCCTACGAGCAGTACTTC. Amino acid sequence: CASSLLGLGSYEQYF.

This chain connects TRBV6-5 to TRBJ1-6; D is perhaps TRBD1 (6 bases). V lost 4 bases and J 9 bases, leaving 16 bases between the germline ends. The CDR3 sequence is 15 residues long. CDR1 is MNHEY and CDR2 is SVGAGI in the germline V gene. Written as DNA, the CDR3 is TGTGCCAGCAGTTCCGTTGGGGGCGCGACTTCACCCCTCCACTTT. The encoded protein is CASSSVGGATSPLHF.

This clone was picked up a small number of times. The sample has other DNA sequences that encode this CDR3 too. The J gene is TRBJ2-3, the V gene TRBV2, with D perhaps matching TRBD2 (5 bases). Germline V gives CDR1 SNHLY, CDR2 FYNNEI. The CDR3 runs to 15 residues. V dropped 5 bases and J dropped 0 bases, with 12 bases sitting between them. The CDR3 region has the DNA TGTGCCAGCAGTCCGGGAACGGGGAGCACAGATACGCAGTATTTT. Residues: CASSPGTGSTDTQYF.